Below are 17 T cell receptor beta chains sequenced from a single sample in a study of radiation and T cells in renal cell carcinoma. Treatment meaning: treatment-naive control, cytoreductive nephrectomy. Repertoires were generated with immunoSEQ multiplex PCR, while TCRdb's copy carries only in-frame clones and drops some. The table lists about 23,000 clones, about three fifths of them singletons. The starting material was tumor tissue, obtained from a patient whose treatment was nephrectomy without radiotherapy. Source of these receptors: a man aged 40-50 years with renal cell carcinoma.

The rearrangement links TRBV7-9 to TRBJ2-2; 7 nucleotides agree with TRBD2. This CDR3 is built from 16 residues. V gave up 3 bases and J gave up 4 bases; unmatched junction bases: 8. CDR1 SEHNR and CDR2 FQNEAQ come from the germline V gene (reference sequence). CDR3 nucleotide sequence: TGTGCCAGCAGCTTGATGAGCGGGGAAAGCACCGGGGAGCTGTTTTTT. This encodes CASSLMSGESTGELFF.

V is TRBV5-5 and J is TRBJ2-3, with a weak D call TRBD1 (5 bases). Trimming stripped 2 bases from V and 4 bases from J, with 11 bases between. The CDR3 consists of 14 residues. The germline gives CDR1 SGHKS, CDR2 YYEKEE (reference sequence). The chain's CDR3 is CASSLSRVADTQYF. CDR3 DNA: TGTGCCAGCAGCTTAAGCAGGGTTGCAGATACGCAGTATTTT. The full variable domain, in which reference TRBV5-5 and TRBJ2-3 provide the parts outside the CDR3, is DAGVTQSPTHLIKTRGQQVTLRCSPISGHKSVSWYQQVLGQGPQFIFQYYEKEERGRGNFPDRFSARQFPNYSSELNVNALLLGDSALYLCASSLSRVADTQYFGPGTRLTVL.

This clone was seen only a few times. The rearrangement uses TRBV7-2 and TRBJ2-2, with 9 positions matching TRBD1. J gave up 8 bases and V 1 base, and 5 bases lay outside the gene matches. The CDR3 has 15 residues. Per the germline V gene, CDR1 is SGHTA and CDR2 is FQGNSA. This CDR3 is CASSLGTGAKGELFF. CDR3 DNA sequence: TGTGCCAGCAGCTTAGGGACAGGGGCCAAGGGGGAGCTGTTTTTT.

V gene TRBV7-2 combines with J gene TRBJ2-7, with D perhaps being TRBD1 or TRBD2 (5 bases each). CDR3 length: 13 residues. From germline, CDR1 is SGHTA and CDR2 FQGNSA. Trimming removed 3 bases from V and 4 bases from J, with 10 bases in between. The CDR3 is CASSLVREYEQYV. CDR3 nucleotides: TGTGCCAGCAGCTTGGTCAGGGAGTACGAGCAGTACGTC.

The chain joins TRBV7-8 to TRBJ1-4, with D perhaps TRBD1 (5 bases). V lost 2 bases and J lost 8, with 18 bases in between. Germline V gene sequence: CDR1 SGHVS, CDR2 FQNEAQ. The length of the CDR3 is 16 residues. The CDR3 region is CASSLTRLQGGEKLFF. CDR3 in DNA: TGTGCCAGCAGCTTAACCAGACTGCAGGGAGGCGAAAAACTGTTTTTT.

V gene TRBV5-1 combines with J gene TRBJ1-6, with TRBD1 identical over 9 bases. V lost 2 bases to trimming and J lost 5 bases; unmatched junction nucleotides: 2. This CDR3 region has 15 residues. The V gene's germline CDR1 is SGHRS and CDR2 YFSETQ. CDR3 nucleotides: TGCGCCAGCAGCTTAAGGGACAGGGATAATTCACCCCTCCACTTT. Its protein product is CASSLRDRDNSPLHF.

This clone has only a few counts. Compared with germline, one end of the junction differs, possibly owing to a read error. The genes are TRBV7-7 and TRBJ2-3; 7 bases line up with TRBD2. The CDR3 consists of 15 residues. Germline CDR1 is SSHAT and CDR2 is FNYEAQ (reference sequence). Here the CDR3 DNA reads TGTGCTAGCAGCGCTGGGGCGGGAGTAAGGGATACGCAGTATTTT. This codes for CASSAGAGVRDTQYF.

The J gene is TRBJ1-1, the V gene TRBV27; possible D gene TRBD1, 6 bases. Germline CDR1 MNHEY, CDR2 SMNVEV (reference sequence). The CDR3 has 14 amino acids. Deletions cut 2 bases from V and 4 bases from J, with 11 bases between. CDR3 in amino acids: CASSLRGAGTEAFF. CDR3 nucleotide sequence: TGTGCCAGCAGTTTACGGGGGGCGGGCACTGAAGCTTTCTTT.

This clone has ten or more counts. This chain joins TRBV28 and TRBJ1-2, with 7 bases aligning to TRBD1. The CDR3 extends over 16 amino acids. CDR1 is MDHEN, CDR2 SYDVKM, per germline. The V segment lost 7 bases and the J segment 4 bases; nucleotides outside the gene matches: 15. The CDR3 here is CASKSLRDRDFYGYTF. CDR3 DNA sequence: TGTGCCAGCAAGTCACTCCGGGACAGAGACTTCTATGGCTACACCTTC.

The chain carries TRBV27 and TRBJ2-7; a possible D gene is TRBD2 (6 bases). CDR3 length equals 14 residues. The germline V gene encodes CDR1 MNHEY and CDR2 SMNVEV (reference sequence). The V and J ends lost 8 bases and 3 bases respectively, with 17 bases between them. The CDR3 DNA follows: TGTGCCAGCCGCTATACGGGCGGGAACTACGAGCAGTACTTC. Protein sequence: CASRYTGGNYEQYF.

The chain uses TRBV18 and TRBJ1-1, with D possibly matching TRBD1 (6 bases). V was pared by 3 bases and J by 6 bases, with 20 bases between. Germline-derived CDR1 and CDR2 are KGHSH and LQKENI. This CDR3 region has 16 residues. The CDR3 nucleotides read TGTGCCAGCTCACCGGCGACAGGCGGAATGAGGTCTGAAGCTTTCTTT. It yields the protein CASSPATGGMRSEAFF.

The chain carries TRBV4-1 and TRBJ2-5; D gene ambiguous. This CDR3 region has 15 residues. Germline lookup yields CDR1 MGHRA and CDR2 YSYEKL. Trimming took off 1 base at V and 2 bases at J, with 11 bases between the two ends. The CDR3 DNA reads TGCGCCAGCAGCCAAGGAAACAATCAGCAAGAGACCCAGTACTTC. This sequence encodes CASSQGNNQQETQYF.

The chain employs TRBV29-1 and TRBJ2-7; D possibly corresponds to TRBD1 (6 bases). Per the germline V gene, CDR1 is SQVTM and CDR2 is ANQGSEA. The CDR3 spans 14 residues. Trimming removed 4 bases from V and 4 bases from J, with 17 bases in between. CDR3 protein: CSVGKGQGWYEQYF. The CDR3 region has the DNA TGCAGCGTTGGAAAAGGGCAGGGGTGGTACGAGCAGTACTTC.

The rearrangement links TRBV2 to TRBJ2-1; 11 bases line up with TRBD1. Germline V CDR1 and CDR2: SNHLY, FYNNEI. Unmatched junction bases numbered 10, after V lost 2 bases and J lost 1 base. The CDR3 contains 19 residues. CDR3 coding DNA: TGTGCCAGCAGTGAACCGTTAGGACAGGGGGCGTCGTCCTACAATGAGCAGTTCTTC. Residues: CASSEPLGQGASSYNEQFF.

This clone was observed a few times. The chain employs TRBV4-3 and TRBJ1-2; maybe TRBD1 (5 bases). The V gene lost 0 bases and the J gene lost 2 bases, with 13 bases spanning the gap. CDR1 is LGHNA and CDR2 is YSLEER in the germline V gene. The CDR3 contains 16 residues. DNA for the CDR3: TGCGCCAGCAGCCAAGACTATGGTCAGGGAAACTATGGCTACACCTTC. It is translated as CASSQDYGQGNYGYTF.

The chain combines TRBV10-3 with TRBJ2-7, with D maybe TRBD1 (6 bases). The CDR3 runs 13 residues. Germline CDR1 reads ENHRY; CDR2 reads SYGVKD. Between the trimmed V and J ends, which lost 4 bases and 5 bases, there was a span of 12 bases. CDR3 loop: CAISGTGSHEQYV. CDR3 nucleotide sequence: TGTGCCATCAGTGGCACAGGGAGCCACGAGCAGTACGTC.

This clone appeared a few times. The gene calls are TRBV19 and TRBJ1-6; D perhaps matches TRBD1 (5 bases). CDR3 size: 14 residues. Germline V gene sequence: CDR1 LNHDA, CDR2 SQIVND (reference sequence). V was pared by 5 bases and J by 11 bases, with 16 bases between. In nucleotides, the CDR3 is TGTGCCAGTAGTTCCTTGGCGGGGGGAACACCCCTCCACTTT. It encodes CASSSLAGGTPLHF.